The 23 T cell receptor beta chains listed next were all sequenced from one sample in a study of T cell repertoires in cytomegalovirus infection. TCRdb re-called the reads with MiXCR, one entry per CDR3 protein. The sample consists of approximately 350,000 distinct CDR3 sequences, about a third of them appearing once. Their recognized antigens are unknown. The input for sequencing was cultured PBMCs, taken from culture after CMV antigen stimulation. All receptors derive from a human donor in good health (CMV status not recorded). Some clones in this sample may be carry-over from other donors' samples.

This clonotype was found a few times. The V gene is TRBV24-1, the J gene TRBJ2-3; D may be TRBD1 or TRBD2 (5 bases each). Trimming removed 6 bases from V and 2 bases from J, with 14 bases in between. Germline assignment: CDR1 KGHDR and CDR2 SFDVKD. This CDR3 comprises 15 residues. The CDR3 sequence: CATSTGASATDTQYF. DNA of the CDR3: TGTGCCACCAGTACCGGGGCCTCGGCCACAGATACGCAGTATTTT.

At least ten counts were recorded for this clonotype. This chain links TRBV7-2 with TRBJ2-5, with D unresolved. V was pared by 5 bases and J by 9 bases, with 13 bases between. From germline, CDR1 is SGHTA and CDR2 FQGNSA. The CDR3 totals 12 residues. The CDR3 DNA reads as TGTGCCAGCAGCCGCGAGGATGGGGCCCAGTACTTC. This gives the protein CASSREDGAQYF.

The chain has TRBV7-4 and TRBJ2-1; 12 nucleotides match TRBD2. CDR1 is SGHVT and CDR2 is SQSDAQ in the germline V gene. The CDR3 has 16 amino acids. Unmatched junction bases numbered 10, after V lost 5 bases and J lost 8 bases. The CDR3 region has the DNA TGTGCCAGCAGCCCCCGCCTAGCGGGAGGGGGGGATGAGCAGTTCTTC. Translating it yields CASSPRLAGGGDEQFF.

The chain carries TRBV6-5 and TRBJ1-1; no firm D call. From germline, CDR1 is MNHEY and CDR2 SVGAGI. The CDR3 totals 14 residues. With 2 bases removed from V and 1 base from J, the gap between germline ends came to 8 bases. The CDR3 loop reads CASSYTDQNTEAFF. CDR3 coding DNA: TGTGCCAGCAGTTACACAGACCAGAACACTGAAGCTTTCTTT.

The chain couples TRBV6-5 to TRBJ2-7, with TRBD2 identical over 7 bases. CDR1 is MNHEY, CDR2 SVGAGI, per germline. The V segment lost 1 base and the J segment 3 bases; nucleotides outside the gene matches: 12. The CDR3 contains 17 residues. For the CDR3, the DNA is TGTGCCAGCAGTTACTGCCCGCCGGGACTACGGAACTACGAGCAGTACGTC. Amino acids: CASSYCPPGLRNYEQYV.

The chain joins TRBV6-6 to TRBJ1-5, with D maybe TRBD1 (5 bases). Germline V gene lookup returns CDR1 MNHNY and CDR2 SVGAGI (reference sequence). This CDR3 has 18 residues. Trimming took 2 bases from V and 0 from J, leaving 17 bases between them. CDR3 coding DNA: TGTGCCAGCAGTTACCAAACTGCGGGGGTGTATAGCAATCAGCCCCAGCATTTT. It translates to CASSYQTAGVYSNQPQHF.

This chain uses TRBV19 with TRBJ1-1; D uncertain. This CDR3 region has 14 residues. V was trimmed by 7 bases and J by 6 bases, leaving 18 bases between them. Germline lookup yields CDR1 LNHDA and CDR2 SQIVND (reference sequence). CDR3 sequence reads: CASNSQTVQAEAFF. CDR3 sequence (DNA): TGTGCCAGTAATAGTCAAACAGTTCAGGCTGAAGCTTTCTTT.

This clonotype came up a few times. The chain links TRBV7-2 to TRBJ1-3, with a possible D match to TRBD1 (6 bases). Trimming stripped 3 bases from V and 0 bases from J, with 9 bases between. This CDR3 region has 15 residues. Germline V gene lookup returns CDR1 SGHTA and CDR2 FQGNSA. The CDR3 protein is CASSFTGSSGNTIYF. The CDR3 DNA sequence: TGTGCCAGCAGCTTCACAGGGTCCTCTGGAAACACCATATATTTT.

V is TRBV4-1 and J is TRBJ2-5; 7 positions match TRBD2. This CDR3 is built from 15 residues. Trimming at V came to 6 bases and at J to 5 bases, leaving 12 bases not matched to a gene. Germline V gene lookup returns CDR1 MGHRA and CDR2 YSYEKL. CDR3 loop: CASRSREGVSETQYF. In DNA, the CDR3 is TGCGCCAGCAGGTCGAGGGAGGGAGTCAGCGAGACCCAGTACTTC.

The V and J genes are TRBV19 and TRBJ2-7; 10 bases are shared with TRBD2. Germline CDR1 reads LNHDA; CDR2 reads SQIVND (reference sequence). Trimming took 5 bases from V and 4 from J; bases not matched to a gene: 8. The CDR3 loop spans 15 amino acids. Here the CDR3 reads CASSAGTSAQYEQYF. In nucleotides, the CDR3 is TGTGCCAGTAGTGCCGGGACTAGCGCACAATACGAGCAGTACTTC. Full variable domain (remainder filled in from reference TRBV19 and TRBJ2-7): DGGITQSPKYLFRKEGQNVTLSCEQNLNHDAMYWYRQDPGQGLRLIYYSQIVNDFQKGDIAEGYSVSREKKESFPLTVTSAQKNPTAFYLCASSAGTSAQYEQYFGPGTRLTVT.

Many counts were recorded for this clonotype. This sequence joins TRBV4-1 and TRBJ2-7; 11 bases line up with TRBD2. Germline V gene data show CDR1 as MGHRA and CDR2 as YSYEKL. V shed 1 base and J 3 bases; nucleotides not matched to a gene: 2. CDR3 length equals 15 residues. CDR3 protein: CASSQGGTSGYEQYV. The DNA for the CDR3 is TGCGCCAGCAGCCAAGGGGGGACTAGCGGCTACGAGCAGTACGTC.

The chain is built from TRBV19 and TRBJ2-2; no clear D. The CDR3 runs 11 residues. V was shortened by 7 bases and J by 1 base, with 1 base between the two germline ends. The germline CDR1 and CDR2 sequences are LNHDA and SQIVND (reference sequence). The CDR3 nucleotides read TGTGCCAGTAAGAACACCGGGGAGCTGTTTTTT. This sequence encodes CASKNTGELFF.

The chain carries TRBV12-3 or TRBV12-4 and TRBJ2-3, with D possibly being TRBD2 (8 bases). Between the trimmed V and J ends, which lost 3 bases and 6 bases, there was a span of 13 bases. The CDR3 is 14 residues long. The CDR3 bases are TGTGCCAGCAGTTTTCGGGAGGGGGCGGATACGCAGTATTTT. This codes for CASSFREGADTQYF.

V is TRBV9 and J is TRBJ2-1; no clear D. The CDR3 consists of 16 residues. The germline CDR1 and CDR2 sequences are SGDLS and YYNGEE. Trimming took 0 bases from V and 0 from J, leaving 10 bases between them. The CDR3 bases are TGTGCCAGCAGCGTAGGCGGCGATGGCTCCTACAATGAGCAGTTCTTC. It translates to CASSVGGDGSYNEQFF.

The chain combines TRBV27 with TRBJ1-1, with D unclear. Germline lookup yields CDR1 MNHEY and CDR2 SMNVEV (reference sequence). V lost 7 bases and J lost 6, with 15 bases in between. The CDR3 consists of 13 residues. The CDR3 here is CASTLTGRPEAFF. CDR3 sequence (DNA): TGTGCCAGCACCCTAACCGGACGGCCTGAAGCTTTCTTT.

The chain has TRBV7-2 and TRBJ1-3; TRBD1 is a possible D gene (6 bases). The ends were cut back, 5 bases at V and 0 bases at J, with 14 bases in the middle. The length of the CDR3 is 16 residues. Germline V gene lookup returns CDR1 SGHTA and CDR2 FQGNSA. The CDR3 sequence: CASSQPAGVSGNTIYF. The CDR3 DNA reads TGTGCCAGCAGCCAGCCGGCAGGGGTCTCTGGAAACACCATATATTTT.

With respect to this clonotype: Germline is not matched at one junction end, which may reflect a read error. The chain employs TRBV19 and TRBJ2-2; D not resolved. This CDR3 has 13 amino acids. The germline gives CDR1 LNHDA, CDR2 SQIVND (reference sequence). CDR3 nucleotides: TGTGCCAGTACCGCCTTAGTCACCGCGGAGCTGTTTTTT. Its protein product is CASTALVTAELFF.

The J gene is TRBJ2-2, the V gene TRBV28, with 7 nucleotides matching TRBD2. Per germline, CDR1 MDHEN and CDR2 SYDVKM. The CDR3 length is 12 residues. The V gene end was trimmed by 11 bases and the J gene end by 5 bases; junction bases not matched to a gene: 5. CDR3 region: CAVDGGTGELFF. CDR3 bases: TGTGCCGTGGACGGGGGGACCGGGGAGCTGTTTTTT. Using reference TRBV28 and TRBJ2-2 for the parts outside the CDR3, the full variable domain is DVKVTQSSRYLVKRTGEKVFLECVQDMDHENMFWYRQDPGLGLRLIYFSYDVKMKEKGDIPEGYSVSREKKERFSLILESASTNQTSMYLCAVDGGTGELFFGEGSRLTVL.

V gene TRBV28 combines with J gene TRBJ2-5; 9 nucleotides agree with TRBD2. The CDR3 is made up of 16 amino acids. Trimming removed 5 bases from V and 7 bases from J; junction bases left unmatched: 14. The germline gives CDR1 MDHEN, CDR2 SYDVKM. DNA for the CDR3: TGTGCCAGCAGTACGGTCCTCCCCAGCGGGGGGAGGACCCAGTACTTC. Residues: CASSTVLPSGGRTQYF.

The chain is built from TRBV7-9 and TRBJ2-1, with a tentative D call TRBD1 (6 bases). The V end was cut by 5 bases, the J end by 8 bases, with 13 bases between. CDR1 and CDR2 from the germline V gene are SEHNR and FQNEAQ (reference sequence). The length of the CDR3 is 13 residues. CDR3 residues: CASSEAGDDEQFF. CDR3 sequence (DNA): TGTGCCAGCAGCGAGGCAGGGGACGATGAGCAGTTCTTC.

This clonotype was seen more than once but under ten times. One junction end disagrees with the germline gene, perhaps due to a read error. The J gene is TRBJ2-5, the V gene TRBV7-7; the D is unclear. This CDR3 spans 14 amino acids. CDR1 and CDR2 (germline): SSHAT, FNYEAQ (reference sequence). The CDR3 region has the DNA TGTGCTAGCAGCTTAGATTTTAGATCGGAGACCCAGTACTTC. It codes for CASSLDFRSETQYF.

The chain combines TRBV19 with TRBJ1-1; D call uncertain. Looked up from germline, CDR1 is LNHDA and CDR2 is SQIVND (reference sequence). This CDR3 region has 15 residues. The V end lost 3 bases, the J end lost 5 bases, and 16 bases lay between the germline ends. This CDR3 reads CASSMYARGGTEAFF. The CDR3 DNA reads TGTGCCAGTAGTATGTACGCGCGGGGAGGAACTGAAGCTTTCTTT.

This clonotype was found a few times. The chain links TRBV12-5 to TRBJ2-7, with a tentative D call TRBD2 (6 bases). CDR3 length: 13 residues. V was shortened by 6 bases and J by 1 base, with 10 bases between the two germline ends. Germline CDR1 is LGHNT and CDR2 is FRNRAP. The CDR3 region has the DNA TGTGCTAGTGGGTATAGCGGTTCCTACGAGCAGTACGTC. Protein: CASGYSGSYEQYV.